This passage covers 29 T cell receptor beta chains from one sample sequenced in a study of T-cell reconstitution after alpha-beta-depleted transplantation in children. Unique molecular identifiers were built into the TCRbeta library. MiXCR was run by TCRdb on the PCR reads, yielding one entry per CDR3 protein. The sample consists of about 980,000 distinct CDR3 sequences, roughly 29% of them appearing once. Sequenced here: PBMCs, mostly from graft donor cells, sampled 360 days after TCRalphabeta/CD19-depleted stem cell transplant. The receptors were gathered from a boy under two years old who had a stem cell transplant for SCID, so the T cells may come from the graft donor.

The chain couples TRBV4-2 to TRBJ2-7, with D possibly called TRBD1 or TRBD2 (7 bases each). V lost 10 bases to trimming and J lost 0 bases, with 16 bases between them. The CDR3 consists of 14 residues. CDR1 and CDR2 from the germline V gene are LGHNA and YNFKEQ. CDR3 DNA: TGTGCCACCCAGCGGGACAGAAGCTCCTACGAGCAGTACTTC. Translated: CATQRDRSSYEQYF.

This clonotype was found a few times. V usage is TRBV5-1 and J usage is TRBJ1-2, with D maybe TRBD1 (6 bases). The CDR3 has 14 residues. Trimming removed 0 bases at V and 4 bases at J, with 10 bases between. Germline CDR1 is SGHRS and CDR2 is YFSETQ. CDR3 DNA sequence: TGCGCCAGCAGCTTGGGGACAGTCGGCTATGGCTACACCTTC. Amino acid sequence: CASSLGTVGYGYTF.

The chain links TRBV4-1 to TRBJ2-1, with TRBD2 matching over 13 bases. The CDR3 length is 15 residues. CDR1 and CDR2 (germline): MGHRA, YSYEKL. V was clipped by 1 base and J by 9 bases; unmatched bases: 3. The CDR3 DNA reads TGCGCCAGCAGCCAAGGGGGACTAGCGGGGTCTGAGCAGTTCTTC. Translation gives CASSQGGLAGSEQFF.

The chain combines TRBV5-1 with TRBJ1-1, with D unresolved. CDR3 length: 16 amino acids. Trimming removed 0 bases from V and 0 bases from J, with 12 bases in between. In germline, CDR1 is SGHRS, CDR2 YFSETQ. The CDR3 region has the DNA TGCGCCAGCAGCTTGGCGGGTGGGCGGGTGAACACTGAAGCTTTCTTT. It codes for CASSLAGGRVNTEAFF.

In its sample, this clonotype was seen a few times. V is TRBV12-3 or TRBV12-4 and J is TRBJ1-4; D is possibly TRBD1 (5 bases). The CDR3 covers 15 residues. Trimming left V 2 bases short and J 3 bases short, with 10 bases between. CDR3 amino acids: CASSLWGTANEKLFF. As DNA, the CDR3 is TGTGCCAGCAGTTTATGGGGGACGGCTAATGAAAAACTGTTTTTT.

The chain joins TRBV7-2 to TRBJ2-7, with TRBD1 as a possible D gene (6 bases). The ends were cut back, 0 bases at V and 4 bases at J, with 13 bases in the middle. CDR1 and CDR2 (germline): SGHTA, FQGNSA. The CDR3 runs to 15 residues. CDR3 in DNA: TGTGCCAGCAGCTTAGCGTTGGCAGGGGTGTACGAGCAGTACTTC. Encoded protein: CASSLALAGVYEQYF. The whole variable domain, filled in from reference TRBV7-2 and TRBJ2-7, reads GAGVSQSPSNKVTEKGKDVELRCDPISGHTALYWYRQSLGQGLEFLIYFQGNSAPDKSGLPSDRFSAERTGGSVSTLTIQRTQQEDSAVYLCASSLALAGVYEQYFGPGTRLTVT.

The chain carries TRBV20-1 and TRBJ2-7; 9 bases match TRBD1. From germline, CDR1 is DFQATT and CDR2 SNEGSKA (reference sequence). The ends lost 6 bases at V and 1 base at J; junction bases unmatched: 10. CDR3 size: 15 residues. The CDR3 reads CSAQTGGPGSYEQYF. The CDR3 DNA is TGCAGTGCGCAAACAGGGGGCCCAGGGTCCTACGAGCAGTACTTC.

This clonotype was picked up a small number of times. CDR3 sequence (DNA): TGCGCCAGCAGCTTGGTTGGACAGGGGACAGATGGCTACACCTTC. Amino acids: CASSLVGQGTDGYTF. The chain carries TRBV5-1 and TRBJ1-2, with 9 bases identical to TRBD1. Germline values: CDR1 SGHRS, CDR2 YFSETQ. Germline trimming cut 0 bases from V and 6 bases from J; bases unmatched to any gene: 6. This CDR3 comprises 15 residues.

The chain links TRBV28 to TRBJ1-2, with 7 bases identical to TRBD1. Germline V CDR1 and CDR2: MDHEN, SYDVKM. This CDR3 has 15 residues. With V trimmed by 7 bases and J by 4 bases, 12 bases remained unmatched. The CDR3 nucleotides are TGTGCCAGCACCATACAGGGGAGGGTTTTCTATGGCTACACCTTC. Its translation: CASTIQGRVFYGYTF.

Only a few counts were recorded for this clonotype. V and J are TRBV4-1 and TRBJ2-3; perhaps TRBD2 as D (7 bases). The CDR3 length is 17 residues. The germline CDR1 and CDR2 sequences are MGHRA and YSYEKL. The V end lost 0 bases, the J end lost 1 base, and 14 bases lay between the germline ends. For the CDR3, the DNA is TGCGCCAGCAGCCAAGATACGGGGGGCAGGGGCACAGATACGCAGTATTTT. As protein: CASSQDTGGRGTDTQYF.

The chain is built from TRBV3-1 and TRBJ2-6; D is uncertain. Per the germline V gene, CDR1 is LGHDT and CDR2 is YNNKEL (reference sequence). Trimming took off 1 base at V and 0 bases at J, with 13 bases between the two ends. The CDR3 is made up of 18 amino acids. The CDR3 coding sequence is TGTGCCAGCAGCCAAGGCCAGTGGAGAATCTCTGGGGCCAACGTCCTGACTTTC. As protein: CASSQGQWRISGANVLTF. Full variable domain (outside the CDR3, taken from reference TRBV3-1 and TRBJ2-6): DTAVSQTPKYLVTQMGNDKSIKCEQNLGHDTMYWYKQDSKKFLKIMFSYNNKELIINETVPNRFSPKSPDKAHLNLHINSLELGDSAVYFCASSQGQWRISGANVLTFGAGSRLTVL.

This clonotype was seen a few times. DNA of the CDR3: TGTGCCACCCCGGGGCAGGGCTTCTCTGGAAACACCATATATTTT. Protein sequence: CATPGQGFSGNTIYF. The chain joins TRBV12-3 or TRBV12-4 to TRBJ1-3; possibly TRBD1 for D (5 bases). Trimming left V 10 bases short and J 0 bases short, with 16 bases between. This CDR3 spans 15 amino acids.

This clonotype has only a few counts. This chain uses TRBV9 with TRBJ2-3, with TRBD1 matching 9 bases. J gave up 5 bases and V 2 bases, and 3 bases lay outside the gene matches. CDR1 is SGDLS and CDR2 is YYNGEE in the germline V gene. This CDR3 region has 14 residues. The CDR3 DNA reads TGTGCCAGCAGCGTGGACAGGGGAGGAGATACGCAGTATTTT. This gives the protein CASSVDRGGDTQYF.

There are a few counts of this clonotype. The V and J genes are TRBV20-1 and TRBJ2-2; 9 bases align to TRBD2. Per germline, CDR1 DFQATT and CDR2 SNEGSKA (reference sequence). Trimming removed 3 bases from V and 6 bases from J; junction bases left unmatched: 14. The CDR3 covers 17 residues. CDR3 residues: CSASRSGGWGLAGELFF. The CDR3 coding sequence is TGCAGTGCTAGTAGAAGCGGGGGGTGGGGCTTAGCCGGGGAGCTGTTTTTT.

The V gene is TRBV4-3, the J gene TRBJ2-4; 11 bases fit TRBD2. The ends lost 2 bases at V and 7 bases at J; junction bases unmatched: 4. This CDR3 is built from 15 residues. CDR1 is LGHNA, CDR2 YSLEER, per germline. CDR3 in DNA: TGCGCCAGCAGCCAAAGACTAGCGGGGCGCAACATTCAGTACTTC. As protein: CASSQRLAGRNIQYF.

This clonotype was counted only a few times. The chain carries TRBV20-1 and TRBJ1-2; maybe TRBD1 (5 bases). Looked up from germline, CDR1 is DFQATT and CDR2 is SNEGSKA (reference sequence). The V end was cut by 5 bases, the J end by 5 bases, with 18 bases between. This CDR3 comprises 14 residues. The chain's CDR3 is CSAGNRWPEYGYTF. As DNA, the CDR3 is TGCAGTGCTGGGAACAGGTGGCCGGAGTATGGCTACACCTTC.

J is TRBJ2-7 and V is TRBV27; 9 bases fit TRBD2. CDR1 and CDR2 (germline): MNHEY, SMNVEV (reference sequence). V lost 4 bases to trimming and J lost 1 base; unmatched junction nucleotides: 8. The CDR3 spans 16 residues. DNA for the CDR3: TGTGCCAGCAGTTGGGTAGCGGGGGAACCATCCTACGAGCAGTACTTC. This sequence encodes CASSWVAGEPSYEQYF.

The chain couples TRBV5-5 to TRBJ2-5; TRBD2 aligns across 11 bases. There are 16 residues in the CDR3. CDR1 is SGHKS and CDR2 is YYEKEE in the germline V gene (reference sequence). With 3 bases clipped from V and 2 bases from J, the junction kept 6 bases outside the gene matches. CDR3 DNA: TGTGCCAGCAGCTCGTTAGCGGGGGGGACTCAAGAGACCCAGTACTTC. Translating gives CASSSLAGGTQETQYF.

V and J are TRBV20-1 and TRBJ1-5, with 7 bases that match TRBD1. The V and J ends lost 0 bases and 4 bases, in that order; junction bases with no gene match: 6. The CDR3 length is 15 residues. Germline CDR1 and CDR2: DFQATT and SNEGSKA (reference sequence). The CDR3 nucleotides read TGCAGTGCTAGAGATAAGGGACAGATAAATCAGCCCCAGCATTTT. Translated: CSARDKGQINQPQHF.

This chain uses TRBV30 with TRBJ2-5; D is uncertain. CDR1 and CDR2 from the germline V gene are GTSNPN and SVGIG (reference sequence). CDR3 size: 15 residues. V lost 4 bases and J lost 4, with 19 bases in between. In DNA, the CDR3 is TGTGCCTGGAAGAGAGTGGGCAGAAATGGAGAGACCCAGTACTTC. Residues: CAWKRVGRNGETQYF.

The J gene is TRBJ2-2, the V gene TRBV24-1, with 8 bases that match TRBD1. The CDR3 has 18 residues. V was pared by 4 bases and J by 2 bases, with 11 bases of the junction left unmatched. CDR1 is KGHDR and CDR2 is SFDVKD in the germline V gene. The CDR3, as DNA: TGTGCCACCAGTGACCCCCTAACCGGGACAGGAAACACCGGGGAGCTGTTTTTT. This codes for CATSDPLTGTGNTGELFF.

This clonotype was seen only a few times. The CDR3 sequence is CASSTTGFQETQYF. The CDR3 nucleotides read TGCGCCAGCAGCACCACAGGGTTCCAAGAGACCCAGTACTTC. The rearrangement uses TRBV5-1 and TRBJ2-5; perhaps TRBD1 as D (6 bases). The CDR3 consists of 14 residues. Trimming pared 4 bases from V and 1 base from J, leaving 11 bases between. Germline CDR1 is SGHRS and CDR2 is YFSETQ.

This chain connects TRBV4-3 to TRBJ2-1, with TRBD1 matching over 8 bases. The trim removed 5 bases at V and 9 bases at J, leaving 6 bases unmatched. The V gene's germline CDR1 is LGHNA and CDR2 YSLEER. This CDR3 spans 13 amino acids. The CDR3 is CASSDTTGAEQFF. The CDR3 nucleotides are TGCGCCAGCAGCGATACGACAGGGGCTGAGCAGTTCTTC.

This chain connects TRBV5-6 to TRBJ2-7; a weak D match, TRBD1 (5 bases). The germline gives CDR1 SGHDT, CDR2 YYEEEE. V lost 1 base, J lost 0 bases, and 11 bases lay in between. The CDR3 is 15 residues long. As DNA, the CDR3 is TGTGCCAGCAGCTTGTTTACAGGCAGCTCCTACGAGCAGTACTTC. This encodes CASSLFTGSSYEQYF.

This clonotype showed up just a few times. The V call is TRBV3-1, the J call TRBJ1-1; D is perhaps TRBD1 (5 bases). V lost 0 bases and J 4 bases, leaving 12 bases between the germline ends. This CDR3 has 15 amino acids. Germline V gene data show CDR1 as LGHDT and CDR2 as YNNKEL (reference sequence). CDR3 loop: CASSQDVGGGTEAFF. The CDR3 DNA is TGTGCCAGCAGCCAAGATGTGGGGGGAGGCACTGAAGCTTTCTTT.

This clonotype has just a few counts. This chain's CDR3 is CSARVTQGGSYNEQFF. The CDR3 coding sequence is TGCAGTGCTAGAGTAACACAGGGGGGATCCTACAATGAGCAGTTCTTC. The chain recombines TRBV20-1 with TRBJ2-1, with 8 bases matching TRBD1. Germline loops: CDR1 DFQATT, CDR2 SNEGSKA (reference sequence). The CDR3 loop spans 16 amino acids. Unmatched junction bases numbered 6, after V lost 1 base and J lost 1 base.

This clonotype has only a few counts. The CDR3 loop reads CASSYSPTSGGLQETQYF. CDR3 coding DNA: TGTGCCAGCAGTTACTCTCCGACTAGCGGGGGCCTACAAGAGACCCAGTACTTC. The chain links TRBV6-5 to TRBJ2-5; 12 bases are shared with TRBD2. There are 18 residues in the CDR3. The V gene's germline CDR1 is MNHEY and CDR2 SVGAGI. The ends lost 0 bases at V and 2 bases at J; junction bases unmatched: 7.

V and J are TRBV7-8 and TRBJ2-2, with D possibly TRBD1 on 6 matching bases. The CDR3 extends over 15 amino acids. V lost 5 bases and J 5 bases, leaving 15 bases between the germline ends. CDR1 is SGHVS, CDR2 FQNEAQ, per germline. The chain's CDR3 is CASSRDRLRTGELFF. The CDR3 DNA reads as TGTGCCAGCAGCCGAGACAGGCTGCGGACCGGGGAGCTGTTTTTT.

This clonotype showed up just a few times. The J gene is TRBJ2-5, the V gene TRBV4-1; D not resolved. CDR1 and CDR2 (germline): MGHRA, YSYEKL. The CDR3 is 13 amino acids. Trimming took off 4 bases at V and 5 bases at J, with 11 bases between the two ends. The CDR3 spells CASSRDARETQYF. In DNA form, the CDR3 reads TGCGCCAGCAGCCGGGATGCCCGGGAGACCCAGTACTTC.